This T cell receptor (beta chain) was documented in a study of T cells in localized non-small cell lung cancer. Study results and limitations: Researchers found a median 57 of the top 100 tumor clones in adjacent lung. Sequencing, confined to only one tumor region, leaves heterogeneity possible.

Libraries were prepared by immunoSEQ multiplex PCR; TCRdb keeps only in-frame clonotypes and omits some of them. Counted here are roughly 5,200 clones, 35% to 50% occurring once; the ten biggest clones make up approximately 15%. Relative to its sample, this clone is medium-sized. Its antigen is unknown. J was trimmed by 5 bases and V by 6 bases; bases with no gene match: 10. There are 16 residues in the CDR3. Germline lookup yields CDR1 MNHGY and CDR2 SAAAGT. This receptor was obtained from a man aged 35 to 70 with stage I lung adenocarcinoma. The V and J genes are TRBV6-8 and TRBJ2-5; 12 nucleotides agree with TRBD2. This specimen consisted of lung tumor tissue, obtained before any cancer treatment. This CDR3 reads CASRPNLAGGPETQYF. For the CDR3, the DNA is TGTGCCAGCAGGCCTAATCTAGCGGGGGGGCCCGAGACCCAGTACTTC.